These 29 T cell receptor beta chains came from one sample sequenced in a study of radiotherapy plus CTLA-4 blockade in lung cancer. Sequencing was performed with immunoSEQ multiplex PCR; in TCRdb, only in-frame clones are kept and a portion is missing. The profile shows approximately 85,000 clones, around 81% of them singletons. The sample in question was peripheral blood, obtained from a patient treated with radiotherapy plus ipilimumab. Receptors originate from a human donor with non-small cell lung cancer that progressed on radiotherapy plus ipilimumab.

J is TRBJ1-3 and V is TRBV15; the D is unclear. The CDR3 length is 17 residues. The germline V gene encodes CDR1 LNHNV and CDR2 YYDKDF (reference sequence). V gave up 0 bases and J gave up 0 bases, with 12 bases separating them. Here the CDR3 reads CATSRDLTASSGNTIYF. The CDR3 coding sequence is TGTGCCACCAGCAGAGACCTTACAGCGAGCTCTGGAAACACCATATATTTT.

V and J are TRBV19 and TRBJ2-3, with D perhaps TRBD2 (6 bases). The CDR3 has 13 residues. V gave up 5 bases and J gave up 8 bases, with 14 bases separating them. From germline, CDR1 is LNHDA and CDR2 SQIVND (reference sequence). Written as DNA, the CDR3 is TGTGCCAGTAGTCCCGGCCGGGAGCGTACGCAGTATTTT. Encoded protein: CASSPGRERTQYF.

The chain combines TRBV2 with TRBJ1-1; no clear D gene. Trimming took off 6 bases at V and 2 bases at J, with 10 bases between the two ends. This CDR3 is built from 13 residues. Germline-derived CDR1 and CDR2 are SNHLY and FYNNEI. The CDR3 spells CASSDFANTEAFF. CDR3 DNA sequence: TGTGCCAGCAGCGACTTCGCCAACACTGAAGCTTTCTTT.

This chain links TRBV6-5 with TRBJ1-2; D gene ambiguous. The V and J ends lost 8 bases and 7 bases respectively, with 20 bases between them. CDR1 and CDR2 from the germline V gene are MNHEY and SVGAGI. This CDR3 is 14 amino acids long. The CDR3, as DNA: TGTGCCAGCTGTGACTCCCCCACGGTGGGTGGCTACACCTTC. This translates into CASCDSPTVGGYTF.

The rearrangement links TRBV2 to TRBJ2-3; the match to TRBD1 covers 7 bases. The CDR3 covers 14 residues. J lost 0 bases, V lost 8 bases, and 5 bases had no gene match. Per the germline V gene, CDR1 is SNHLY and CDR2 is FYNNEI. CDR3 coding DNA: TGTGCCAGCTCGGGACAGACTAGCACAGATACGCAGTATTTT. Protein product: CASSGQTSTDTQYF.

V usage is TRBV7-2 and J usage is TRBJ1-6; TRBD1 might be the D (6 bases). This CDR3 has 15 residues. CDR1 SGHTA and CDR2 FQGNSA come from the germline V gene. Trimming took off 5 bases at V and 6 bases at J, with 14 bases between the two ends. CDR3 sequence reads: CASSPFQGINSPLHF. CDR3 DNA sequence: TGTGCCAGCAGCCCGTTCCAGGGGATTAATTCACCCCTCCACTTT.

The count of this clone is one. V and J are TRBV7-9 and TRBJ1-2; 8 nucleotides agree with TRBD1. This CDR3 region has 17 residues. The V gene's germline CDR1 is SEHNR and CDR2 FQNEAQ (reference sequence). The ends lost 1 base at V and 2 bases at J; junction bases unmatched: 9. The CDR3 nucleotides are TGTGCCAGCAGCTTAGACCAGGGGGCATCCTTCAACTATGGCTACACCTTC. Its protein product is CASSLDQGASFNYGYTF.

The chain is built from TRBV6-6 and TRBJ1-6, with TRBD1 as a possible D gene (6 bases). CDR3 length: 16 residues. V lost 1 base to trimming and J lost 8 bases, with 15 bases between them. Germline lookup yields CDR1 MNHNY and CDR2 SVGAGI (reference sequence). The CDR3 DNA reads TGTGCCAGCAGTTACTTGGGACACCGAGGCTATTCACCCCTCCACTTT. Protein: CASSYLGHRGYSPLHF.

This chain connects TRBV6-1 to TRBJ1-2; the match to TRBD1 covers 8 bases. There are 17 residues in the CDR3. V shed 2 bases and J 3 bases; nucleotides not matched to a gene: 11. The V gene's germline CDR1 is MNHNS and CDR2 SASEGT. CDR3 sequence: CASSERLGDRSYYGYTF. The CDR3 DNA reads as TGTGCCAGCAGTGAACGTCTTGGGGACAGGTCCTACTATGGCTACACCTTC.

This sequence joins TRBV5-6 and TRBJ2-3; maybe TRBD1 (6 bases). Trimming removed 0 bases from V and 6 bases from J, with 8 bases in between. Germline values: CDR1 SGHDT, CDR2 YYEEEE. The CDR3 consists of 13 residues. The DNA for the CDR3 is TGTGCCAGCAGCTTGGACAGGGCGGATACGCAGTATTTT. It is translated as CASSLDRADTQYF. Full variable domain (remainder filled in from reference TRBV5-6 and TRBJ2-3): DAGVTQSPTHLIKTRGQQVTLRCSPKSGHDTVSWYQQALGQGPQFIFQYYEEEERQRGNFPDRFSGHQFPNYSSELNVNALLLGDSALYLCASSLDRADTQYFGPGTRLTVL.

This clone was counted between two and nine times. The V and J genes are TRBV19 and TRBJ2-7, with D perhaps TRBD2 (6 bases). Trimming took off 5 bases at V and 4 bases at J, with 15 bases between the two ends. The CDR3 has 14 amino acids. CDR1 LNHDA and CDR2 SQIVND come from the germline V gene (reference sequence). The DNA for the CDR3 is TGTGCCAGTAGTGGGCCTACGGGAGAGTACGAGCAGTACTTC. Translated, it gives CASSGPTGEYEQYF.

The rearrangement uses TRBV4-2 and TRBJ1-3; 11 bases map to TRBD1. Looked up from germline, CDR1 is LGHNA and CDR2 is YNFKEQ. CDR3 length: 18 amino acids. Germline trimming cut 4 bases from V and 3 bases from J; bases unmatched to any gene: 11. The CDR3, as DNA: TGTGCCAGCAGCCGGGGCGGGACAGGGGGAGGCTATGGAAACACCATATATTTT. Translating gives CASSRGGTGGGYGNTIYF.

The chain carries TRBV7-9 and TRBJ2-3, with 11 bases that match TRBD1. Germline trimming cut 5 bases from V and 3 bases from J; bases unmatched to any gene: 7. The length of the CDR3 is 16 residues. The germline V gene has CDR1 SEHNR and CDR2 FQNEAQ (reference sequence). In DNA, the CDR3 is TGTGCCAGCAGCCCCGGACAGGGGGCGCTTACAGATACGCAGTATTTT. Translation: CASSPGQGALTDTQYF.

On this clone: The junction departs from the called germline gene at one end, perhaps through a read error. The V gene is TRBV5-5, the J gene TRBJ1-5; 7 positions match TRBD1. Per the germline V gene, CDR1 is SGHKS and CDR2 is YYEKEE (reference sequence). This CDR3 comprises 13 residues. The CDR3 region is CASSWDSNQPQHF. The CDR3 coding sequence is TGTGCCAGCAGCTGGGACAGCAACCAGCCCCAGCATTTT.

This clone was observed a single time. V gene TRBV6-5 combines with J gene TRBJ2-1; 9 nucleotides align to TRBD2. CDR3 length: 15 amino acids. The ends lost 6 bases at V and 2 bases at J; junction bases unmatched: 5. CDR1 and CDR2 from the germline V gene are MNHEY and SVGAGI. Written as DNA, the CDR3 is TGTGCCAGCAGCTCAGCGGGGGGTGCCTACAATGAGCAGTTCTTC. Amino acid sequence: CASSSAGGAYNEQFF.

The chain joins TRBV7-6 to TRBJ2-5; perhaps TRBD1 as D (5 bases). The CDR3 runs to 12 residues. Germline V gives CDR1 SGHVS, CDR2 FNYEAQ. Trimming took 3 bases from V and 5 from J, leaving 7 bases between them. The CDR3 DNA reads TGTGCCAGCAGCTTTCCAGGGGAGACCCAGTACTTC. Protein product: CASSFPGETQYF.

CDR3 in amino acids: CATSPRTGRDEQYF. The DNA of the CDR3 is TGTGCCACCAGCCCTCGGACAGGGAGGGACGAGCAGTACTTC. The J gene is TRBJ2-7, the V gene TRBV15; a possible D gene is TRBD1 (8 bases). Germline V gene sequence: CDR1 LNHNV, CDR2 YYDKDF (reference sequence). The CDR3 consists of 14 residues. The germline V and J ends were trimmed by 5 bases and 5 bases, with 16 bases remaining between them.

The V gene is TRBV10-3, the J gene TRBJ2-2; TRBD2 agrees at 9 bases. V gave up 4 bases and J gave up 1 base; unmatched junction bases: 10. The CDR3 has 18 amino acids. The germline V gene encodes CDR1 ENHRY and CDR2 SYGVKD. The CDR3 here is CAISGVGLAGWNTGELFF. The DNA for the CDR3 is TGTGCCATCAGTGGGGTCGGGCTAGCGGGATGGAACACCGGGGAGCTGTTTTTT.

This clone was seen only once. CDR3 nucleotides: TGTGCCAGTAGTATCGGGACAGGAACCTACGAGCAGTACTTC. This sequence encodes CASSIGTGTYEQYF. The gene calls are TRBV19 and TRBJ2-7, with 8 bases that match TRBD1. There are 14 residues in the CDR3. After removal of 3 bases from V and 2 bases from J, the junction contained 3 bases not matched to a gene. Germline V gives CDR1 LNHDA, CDR2 SQIVND (reference sequence).

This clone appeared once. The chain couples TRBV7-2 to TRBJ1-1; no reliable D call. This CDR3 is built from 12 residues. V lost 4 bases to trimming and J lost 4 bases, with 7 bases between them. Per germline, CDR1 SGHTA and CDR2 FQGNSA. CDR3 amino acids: CASSYTITEAFF. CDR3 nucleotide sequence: TGTGCCAGCAGCTATACCATCACTGAAGCTTTCTTT. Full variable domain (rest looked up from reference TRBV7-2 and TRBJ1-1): GAGVSQSPSNKVTEKGKDVELRCDPISGHTALYWYRQSLGQGLEFLIYFQGNSAPDKSGLPSDRFSAERTGGSVSTLTIQRTQQEDSAVYLCASSYTITEAFFGQGTRLTVV.

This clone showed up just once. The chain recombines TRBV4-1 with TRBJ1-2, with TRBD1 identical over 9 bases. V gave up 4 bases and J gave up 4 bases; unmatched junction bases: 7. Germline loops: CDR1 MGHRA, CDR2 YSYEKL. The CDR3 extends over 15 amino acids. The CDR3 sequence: CASSPSGQGFYGYTF. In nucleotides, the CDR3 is TGCGCCAGCAGCCCCTCGGGACAGGGTTTCTATGGCTACACCTTC.

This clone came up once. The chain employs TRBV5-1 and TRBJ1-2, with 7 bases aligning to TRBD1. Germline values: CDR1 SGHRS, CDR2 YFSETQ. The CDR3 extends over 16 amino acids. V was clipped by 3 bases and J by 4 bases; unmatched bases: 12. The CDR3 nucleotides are TGCGCCAGCAGCTCGGGACAGCCTGACTCCTCCTATGGCTACACCTTC. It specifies CASSSGQPDSSYGYTF.

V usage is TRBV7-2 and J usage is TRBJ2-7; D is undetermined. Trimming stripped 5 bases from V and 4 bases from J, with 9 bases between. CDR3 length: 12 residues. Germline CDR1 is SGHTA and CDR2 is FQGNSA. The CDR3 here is CASSRTEYEQYF. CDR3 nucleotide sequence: TGTGCCAGCAGCCGAACGGAGTACGAGCAGTACTTC.

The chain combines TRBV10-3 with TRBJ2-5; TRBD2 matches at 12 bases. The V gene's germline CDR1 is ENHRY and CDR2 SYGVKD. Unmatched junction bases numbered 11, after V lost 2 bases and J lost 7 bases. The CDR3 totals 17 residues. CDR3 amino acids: CAISETLAGGPIRTQYF. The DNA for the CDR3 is TGTGCCATCAGTGAGACGCTAGCGGGAGGGCCTATTAGGACCCAGTACTTC.

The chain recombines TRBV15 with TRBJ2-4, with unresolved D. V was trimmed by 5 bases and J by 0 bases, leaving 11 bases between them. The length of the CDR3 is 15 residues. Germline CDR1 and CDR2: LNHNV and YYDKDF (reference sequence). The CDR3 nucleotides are TGTGCCACCAGCGAAGCTTTCGCAGCCAAAAACATTCAGTACTTC. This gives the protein CATSEAFAAKNIQYF.

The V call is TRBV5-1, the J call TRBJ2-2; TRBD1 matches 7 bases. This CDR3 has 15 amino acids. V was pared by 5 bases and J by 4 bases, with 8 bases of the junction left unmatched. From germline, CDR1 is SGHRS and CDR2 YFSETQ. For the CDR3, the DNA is TGCGCCAGCAGAACCGGGACAGTTAGCACCGGGGAGCTGTTTTTT. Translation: CASRTGTVSTGELFF.

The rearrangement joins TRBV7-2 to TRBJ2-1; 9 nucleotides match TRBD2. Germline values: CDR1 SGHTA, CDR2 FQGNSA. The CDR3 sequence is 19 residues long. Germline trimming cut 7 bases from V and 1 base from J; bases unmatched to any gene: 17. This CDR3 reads CASMLVGLAGSASYNEQFF. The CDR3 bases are TGTGCCAGCATGTTAGTTGGGCTAGCGGGGTCCGCGTCCTACAATGAGCAGTTCTTC.

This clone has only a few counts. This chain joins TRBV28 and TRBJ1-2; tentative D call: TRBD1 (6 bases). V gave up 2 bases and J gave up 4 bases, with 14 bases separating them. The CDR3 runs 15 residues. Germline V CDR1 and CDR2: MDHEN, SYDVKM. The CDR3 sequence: CASSLNGQGLYGYTF. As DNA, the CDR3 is TGTGCCAGCAGTTTAAACGGGCAGGGGCTCTATGGCTACACCTTC.

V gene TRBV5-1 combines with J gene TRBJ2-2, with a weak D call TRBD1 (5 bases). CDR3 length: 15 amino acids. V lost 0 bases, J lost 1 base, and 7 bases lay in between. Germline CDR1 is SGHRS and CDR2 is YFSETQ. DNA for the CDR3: TGCGCCAGCAGCTTGGCAGGGAAGAACACCGGGGAGCTGTTTTTT. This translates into CASSLAGKNTGELFF.